This record covers a single TCR beta chain. The data are from a study of T-cell memory formation after mild COVID-19. In TCRdb, the 5' RACE reads were re-called with MiXCR into one record per CDR3 protein. The sample shows roughly 610,000 distinct CDR3 sequences, 17% of them seen only once. Sequencing used PBMCs or a T cell subset sorted from them (not recorded which). The clonotype comes from an adult woman who had mild COVID-19 (a few samples of this study predate the infection). Cell type and time point are not known.

In DNA form, the CDR3 reads TGTGCCAGCAGTGAAGCTCAAGTGACTGAAGCTTTCTTT. Protein sequence: CASSEAQVTEAFF. This chain links TRBV6-1 with TRBJ1-1; unclear D gene. Germline assignment: CDR1 MNHNS and CDR2 SASEGT. The CDR3 has 13 amino acids. Deletions cut 0 bases from V and 5 bases from J, with 7 bases between.